This is a list of T cell receptor beta chains from one sample in a study of blood T cell repertoires in COVID-19. This table comes from immunoSEQ multiplex PCR, and its TCRdb copy is limited to in-frame clones, with some not included. The table has 200,000 to 250,000 clones, about 85% seen once. The sequenced material came from peripheral blood. The receptors come from a woman aged 50 to 60 with COVID-19, enrolled during active disease. Both conserved end residues are trimmed from each CDR3. The D gene is left open where the match is weak.

cdr3_aa j_call v_call d_call
AWSTGGYNQPQH TRBJ1-5 TRBV30 TRBD1
ASSPRTGYEQY TRBJ2-7 TRBV7-8 TRBD1
ASSLSMGQGTEAF TRBJ1-1 TRBV5-1 TRBD1
ASSPGANEKLF TRBJ1-4 TRBV7-9 NA
ATSLGQGSNQPQH TRBJ1-5 TRBV24-1 TRBD1
ASIAGPTNEKLF TRBJ1-4 TRBV2 NA
ASSLTGLYGYT TRBJ1-2 TRBV11-2 NA
ASSRSGARGEETQY TRBJ2-5 TRBV3-1/TRBV3-2 TRBD2
ASSLGTGNTGELF TRBJ2-2 TRBV13 TRBD1
ASSPGGHGYT TRBJ1-2 TRBV19 NA
ASSEGPSSYEQY TRBJ2-7 TRBV6-1 NA
ASSSSTSGTGELF TRBJ2-2 TRBV5-1 TRBD2
ASSFGQGNEKLF TRBJ1-4 TRBV7-9 TRBD1
ASSKAALAGGISEQF TRBJ2-1 TRBV21-1 NA
ASRASGGYHTQY TRBJ2-3 TRBV13 TRBD2
ASSQEGWSGGLETQY TRBJ2-5 TRBV3-1/TRBV3-2 TRBD2
ASSQHGGRGRFGYT TRBJ1-2 TRBV4-3 NA
SVSDSMNTEAF TRBJ1-1 TRBV29-1 NA
ASSKGGPGQGPDEAF TRBJ1-1 TRBV21-1 NA
ASSSYTQGGGGELF TRBJ2-2 TRBV7-2 NA
ASSSGQSGGYT TRBJ1-2 TRBV19 TRBD1
ASSGASGGEETQY TRBJ2-5 TRBV11-2 TRBD2
ASSSMGTVSSPLH TRBJ1-6 TRBV27 TRBD1
ASTLRTGWSPLH TRBJ1-6 TRBV28 TRBD1
ASSYGRGNEKLF TRBJ1-4 TRBV6-5 NA
SVVRSGPNTEAF TRBJ1-1 TRBV29-1 NA
ASSNPGRVNGYT TRBJ1-2 TRBV19 NA
ASSLRSGQNEKLF TRBJ1-4 TRBV5-4 TRBD1
ASSLGRGKGGYT TRBJ1-2 TRBV5-1 NA
ASNGLAGYNEQF TRBJ2-1 TRBV7-8 TRBD2
ASSLRQHYGYT TRBJ1-2 TRBV5-1 NA
ASSPGVSYNEQF TRBJ2-1 TRBV7-8 NA
ATLAGGPNGELF TRBJ2-2 TRBV24-1 TRBD2
ASTLPPSNQPQH TRBJ1-5 TRBV6-6 NA
ASSPPREGMREQF TRBJ2-1 TRBV5-1 NA
ASSLDGAGAQPQH TRBJ1-5 TRBV7-2 NA
ASSPLSALNTEAF TRBJ1-1 TRBV11-1 NA
ASNVVARGSLGYT TRBJ1-2 TRBV28 TRBD1
ASSSLGQVGGETQY TRBJ2-5 TRBV28 TRBD1
ASSLEAGGMNTEAF TRBJ1-1 TRBV11-2 TRBD1
ASSLAPSLEAF TRBJ1-1 TRBV5-8 NA
ASSLGGRGPTEAF TRBJ1-1 TRBV9 NA
ASSLSRYENSPLH TRBJ1-6 TRBV7-9 NA
ASSPGSWTEAF TRBJ1-1 TRBV6-5 NA
SVELGAVGFYEQY TRBJ2-7 TRBV29-1 NA
ASSSWGGQETQY TRBJ2-5 TRBV5-4 NA
ASSLREWTSTDTQY TRBJ2-3 TRBV7-2 TRBD2
ASRREDGYT TRBJ1-2 TRBV2 NA